One and the same sample provided the 26 T cell receptor beta chains below, sequenced in a study of T-cell memory formation after mild COVID-19. MiXCR was run by TCRdb on the 5' RACE reads, yielding one entry per CDR3 protein. The sample includes about 110,000 distinct CDR3 sequences, 14% of them seen just once. Material: PBMCs or a T cell subset sorted from them (not recorded which). The receptors stem from a young man who had mild COVID-19 (a few samples of this study predate the infection). Cell type and time point are not known.

This sequence joins TRBV12-3 or TRBV12-4 and TRBJ2-3; 8 bases match TRBD1. The CDR3 is 14 residues long. J gave up 6 bases and V 6 bases, and 8 bases lay outside the gene matches. CDR3 sequence: CASSYQGAGDTQYF. The CDR3 DNA reads as TGTGCCAGCAGCTACCAGGGGGCAGGGGATACGCAGTATTTT.

CDR3 residues: CASSHREDQPQHF. DNA of the CDR3: TGCGCCAGCAGCCACAGGGAGGATCAGCCCCAGCATTTT. The V gene is TRBV4-1, the J gene TRBJ1-5, with a weak D call TRBD1 (5 bases). The germline gives CDR1 MGHRA, CDR2 YSYEKL. V was trimmed by 3 bases and J by 5 bases, leaving 8 bases between them. This CDR3 has 13 residues.

This clonotype was recorded many times. The rearrangement joins TRBV29-1 to TRBJ2-5; 8 nucleotides line up with TRBD2. V lost 1 base to trimming and J lost 5 bases; unmatched junction nucleotides: 9. Per the germline V gene, CDR1 is SQVTM and CDR2 is ANQGSEA. The CDR3 has 15 residues. The CDR3 DNA reads as TGCAGCGTTGAAGCAGGTCGGGGGGGGCATGAGACCCAGTACTTC. This gives the protein CSVEAGRGGHETQYF.

This clonotype was detected many times. DNA of the CDR3: TGCAGCGTGACAGCCGGGACAGGGGGAGCCCAAGAGACCCAGTACTTC. Translated: CSVTAGTGGAQETQYF. The chain joins TRBV29-1 to TRBJ2-5; 11 bases line up with TRBD1. The CDR3 has 16 amino acids. Germline loops: CDR1 SQVTM, CDR2 ANQGSEA. Unmatched junction bases numbered 10, after V lost 6 bases and J lost 1 base. Complete variable domain (other parts from reference TRBV29-1 and TRBJ2-5): SAVISQKPSRDICQRGTSLTIQCQVDSQVTMMFWYRQQPGQSLTLIATANQGSEATYESGFVIDKFPISRPNLTFSTLTVSNMSPEDSSIYLCSVTAGTGGAQETQYFGPGTRLLVL.

The DNA of the CDR3 is TGCGCCAGCAGTCAGTTTCCGGGACGGGAGTGCACAGATACGCAGTATTTT. Its translation: CASSQFPGRECTDTQYF. This chain joins TRBV23-1 and TRBJ2-3, with a weak D call TRBD2 (6 bases). TRBV23-1 is an ORF, and what it does is uncertain. V was shortened by 3 bases and J by 1 base, with 17 bases between the two germline ends. The CDR3 sequence is 17 residues long.

This clonotype came up a few times. In DNA form, the CDR3 reads TGTGCCAGCAGTCCCCTCGGGACAGGGCACGAGCAGTACGTC. Translating it yields CASSPLGTGHEQYV. This rearrangement joins TRBV6-5 to TRBJ2-7, with 9 positions matching TRBD1. Per germline, CDR1 MNHEY and CDR2 SVGAGI. The CDR3 is 14 amino acids. Germline trimming cut 5 bases from V and 5 bases from J; bases unmatched to any gene: 7.

The chain recombines TRBV12-3 or TRBV12-4 with TRBJ1-5; TRBD1 might be the D (5 bases). The CDR3 length is 14 residues. Trimming shortened V by 3 bases and J by 7 bases, and 13 bases separated the two germline ends. The CDR3 sequence is CASSLVLGDQPQHF. In nucleotides, the CDR3 is TGTGCCAGCAGTTTGGTTCTAGGGGACCAGCCCCAGCATTTT.

The chain is built from TRBV29-1 and TRBJ1-2, with 9 bases fitting TRBD1. V trimming: 7 bases; J trimming: 5 bases; junction bases outside the gene matches: 20. Germline CDR1 and CDR2: SQVTM and ANQGSEA. CDR3 length: 17 amino acids. The CDR3 DNA follows: TGCAGCGCAAGGACCCCGGGACAGGGTTTAATTGGGTATGGCTACACCTTC. It translates to CSARTPGQGLIGYGYTF. The complete variable domain, with remaining parts taken from reference TRBV29-1 and TRBJ1-2, reads SAVISQKPSRDICQRGTSLTIQCQVDSQVTMMFWYRQQPGQSLTLIATANQGSEATYESGFVIDKFPISRPNLTFSTLTVSNMSPEDSSIYLCSARTPGQGLIGYGYTFGSGTRLTVV.

The chain joins TRBV7-9 to TRBJ1-1; no firm D call. Germline V gene data show CDR1 as SEHNR and CDR2 as FQNEAQ (reference sequence). V was shortened by 5 bases and J by 2 bases, with 6 bases between the two germline ends. CDR3 length: 12 residues. CDR3 protein: CASSQVNTEAFF. The DNA for the CDR3 is TGTGCCAGCAGCCAGGTAAACACTGAAGCTTTCTTT.

The rearrangement joins TRBV5-1 to TRBJ2-1; tentatively, D is TRBD2 (6 bases). This CDR3 comprises 12 residues. Per the germline V gene, CDR1 is SGHRS and CDR2 is YFSETQ. Trimming stripped 6 bases from V and 8 bases from J, with 12 bases between. This CDR3 is CASKYGSHEQFF. The CDR3 DNA reads as TGCGCCAGCAAGTACGGGAGCCATGAGCAGTTCTTC.

The chain joins TRBV11-3 to TRBJ2-7; D perhaps matches TRBD1 (6 bases). Trimming cost V 0 bases and J 5 bases, with 14 bases left between them. The length of the CDR3 is 15 residues. Germline values: CDR1 SGHNT, CDR2 YENEEA. CDR3 sequence reads: CASSLDRDNAHEQYF. CDR3 in DNA: TGTGCCAGCAGCTTAGATCGGGACAACGCACACGAGCAGTACTTC.

The V call is TRBV29-1, the J call TRBJ1-1; D remains ambiguous. The V end was cut by 0 bases, the J end by 1 base, with 6 bases between. Germline V lookup: CDR1 SQVTM, CDR2 ANQGSEA. The CDR3 contains 13 residues. The CDR3 nucleotides read TGCAGCGTTGAAGATGGAGGGAACACTGAAGCTTTCTTT. This codes for CSVEDGGNTEAFF.

The genes are TRBV18 and TRBJ2-3, with D tentatively TRBD2 (5 bases). V was clipped by 3 bases and J by 10 bases, with 14 bases between them. The CDR3 runs 13 residues. CDR1 is KGHSH and CDR2 is LQKENI in the germline V gene. CDR3 DNA: TGTGCCAGCTCACCCCCGGACTTCTCGGCGCAGTATTTT. Translated: CASSPPDFSAQYF.

In this sample, this clonotype turned up many times. The chain combines TRBV12-3 or TRBV12-4 with TRBJ2-2; D is possibly TRBD1 (6 bases). CDR3 length equals 12 residues. V was clipped by 6 bases and J by 6 bases, with 8 bases between them. The CDR3, as DNA: TGTGCCAGCAGCCAGGGGTCCGGGGAGCTGTTTTTT. Protein product: CASSQGSGELFF.

This clonotype was seen a few times. The V call is TRBV7-4, the J call TRBJ1-1; D unclear. Germline V lookup: CDR1 SGHVT, CDR2 SQSDAQ. CDR3 length equals 13 residues. V lost 5 bases and J 2 bases, leaving 9 bases between the germline ends. This CDR3 is CASSPHTNTEAFF. The CDR3, as DNA: TGTGCCAGCAGCCCTCATACAAACACTGAAGCTTTCTTT.

This clonotype was counted only a few times. V is TRBV5-8 and J is TRBJ1-2, with 7 bases lining up with TRBD1. The CDR3 runs 15 residues. The germline gives CDR1 SGHTS, CDR2 YDEGEE. The trim removed 6 bases at V and 5 bases at J, leaving 13 bases unmatched. As DNA, the CDR3 is TGTGCCAGCAACGCCATCGGGACAGACCTATATGGCTACACCTTC. It specifies CASNAIGTDLYGYTF.

This clonotype has at least ten counts. CDR3 DNA: TGTGCCAGCAGTCTAGGGGGGGGCGACTTTTATAGCAATCAGCCCCAGCATTTT. It codes for CASSLGGGDFYSNQPQHF. J is TRBJ1-5 and V is TRBV6-5, with D perhaps matching TRBD1 (6 bases). CDR1 and CDR2 (germline): MNHEY, SVGAGI. The CDR3 totals 18 residues. Trimming removed 5 bases at V and 0 bases at J, with 20 bases between.

This clonotype has a handful of counts. The chain uses TRBV5-1 and TRBJ2-1, with 7 bases that match TRBD1. V dropped 1 base and J dropped 6; count of bases not matched to a gene: 7. The germline V gene encodes CDR1 SGHRS and CDR2 YFSETQ. The CDR3 spans 15 residues. CDR3 DNA sequence: TGCGCCAGCAGCTTGTTGGGACAGAGTTTCAATGAGCAGTTCTTC. Translation gives CASSLLGQSFNEQFF. The complete variable domain, with remaining parts taken from reference TRBV5-1 and TRBJ2-1, reads KAGVTQTPRYLIKTRGQQVTLSCSPISGHRSVSWYQQTPGQGLQFLFEYFSETQRNKGNFPGRFSGRQFSNSRSEMNVSTLELGDSALYLCASSLLGQSFNEQFFGPGTRLTVL.

This clonotype was seen more than once but under ten times. The chain combines TRBV12-3 or TRBV12-4 with TRBJ1-4, with a possible D match to TRBD1 (5 bases). The CDR3 has 15 residues. V lost 3 bases and J lost 5, with 13 bases in between. The CDR3 region has the DNA TGTGCCAGCAGTTTGCCCACAGGCGGGAATGAAAAACTGTTTTTT. As protein: CASSLPTGGNEKLFF.

Only a few counts were recorded for this clonotype. The rearrangement joins TRBV7-9 to TRBJ2-7; D ambiguous. Trimming removed 2 bases from V and 3 bases from J, with 8 bases in between. Germline lookup yields CDR1 SEHNR and CDR2 FQNEAQ (reference sequence). The CDR3 contains 13 residues. The CDR3 DNA is TGTGCCAGCAGCTTACCACAGAGCTACGAGCAGTACTTC. It is translated as CASSLPQSYEQYF.

This clonotype has a handful of counts. V gene TRBV6-1 combines with J gene TRBJ1-4; 7 bases are shared with TRBD1. The CDR3 covers 19 residues. With 7 bases clipped from V and 0 bases from J, the junction kept 17 bases outside the gene matches. Per germline, CDR1 MNHNS and CDR2 SASEGT. This CDR3 is CASTLFRDRRIATNEKLFF. The CDR3 bases are TGTGCCAGCACCCTCTTCCGGGACAGAAGAATCGCAACTAATGAAAAACTGTTTTTT.

The V call is TRBV19, the J call TRBJ2-3; D possibly corresponds to TRBD2 (6 bases). Germline values: CDR1 LNHDA, CDR2 SQIVND (reference sequence). V lost 8 bases and J lost 0, with 18 bases in between. This CDR3 comprises 16 residues. The CDR3 spells CASGPGLKFSTDTQYF. CDR3 DNA sequence: TGTGCCAGTGGACCGGGACTCAAATTTAGCACAGATACGCAGTATTTT.

The V call is TRBV7-2, the J call TRBJ1-1, with no clear D. Germline V gives CDR1 SGHTA, CDR2 FQGNSA. The CDR3 sequence is 13 residues long. Trimming took off 5 bases at V and 4 bases at J, with 11 bases between the two ends. DNA of the CDR3: TGTGCCAGCAGCCCCCCCAAGGGCACTGAAGCTTTCTTT. Its translation: CASSPPKGTEAFF.

A few counts support this clonotype. V usage is TRBV29-1 and J usage is TRBJ1-2, with unresolved D. Trimming left V 0 bases short and J 7 bases short, with 15 bases between. The CDR3 runs to 14 residues. Germline V lookup: CDR1 SQVTM, CDR2 ANQGSEA. CDR3 loop: CSVEDPWRPGGYTF. DNA for the CDR3: TGCAGCGTTGAAGATCCATGGAGGCCGGGTGGCTACACCTTC.

The genes are TRBV7-9 and TRBJ1-5; D not resolved. Germline CDR1 reads SEHNR; CDR2 reads FQNEAQ (reference sequence). V lost 4 bases, J lost 6 bases, and 7 bases lay in between. The CDR3 runs to 12 residues. CDR3 nucleotide sequence: TGTGCCAGCAGCTCGCCAGGTCAGCCCCAGCATTTT. The encoded protein is CASSSPGQPQHF. Together with reference TRBV7-9 and TRBJ1-5, the CDR3 gives the full variable domain: DTGVSQNPRHKITKRGQNVTFRCDPISEHNRLYWYRQTLGQGPEFLTYFQNEAQLEKSRLLSDRFSAERPKGSFSTLEIQRTEQGDSAMYLCASSSPGQPQHFGDGTRLSIL.

The CDR3 nucleotides read TGCGCCAGCAGCCAAGATTCCCTAGGTCCCGAAAAACTGTTTTTT. Amino acid sequence: CASSQDSLGPEKLFF. This chain connects TRBV4-3 to TRBJ1-4; no definite D call. The CDR3 runs to 15 residues. Germline values: CDR1 LGHNA, CDR2 YSLEER. V was shortened by 0 bases and J by 8 bases, with 13 bases between the two germline ends.